This T cell receptor beta chain emerged from a study of blood T cell repertoires in COVID-19. Study in general: PBMCs, B-cell-depleted T cells, or T cells were the source of the cDNA or gDNA that made up the material.

Trimming removed 3 bases from V and 9 bases from J; junction bases left unmatched: 9. Germline V gene sequence: CDR1 SEHNR, CDR2 FQNEAQ (reference sequence). This CDR3 is 16 amino acids long. This table comes from immunoSEQ multiplex PCR, and its TCRdb copy is limited to in-frame clones, with some not included. The sample records a few hundred thousand clones, roughly 82% being singletons. The receptor comes from a woman in her forties who had recovered from COVID-19. The chain carries TRBV7-9 and TRBJ2-1, with 12 bases matching TRBD2. The sample taken for sequencing was peripheral blood. The CDR3 loop reads CASSLRLAGGPSEQFF. CDR3 DNA: TGTGCCAGCAGCTTGCGGCTAGCGGGGGGGCCAAGTGAGCAGTTCTTC.